This paragraph covers one TCR beta chain sequence. The data originate from a study of T cell responses to AZD1222 COVID-19 vaccine. Germline CDR1 SNHLY, CDR2 FYNNEI. This CDR3 contains 13 residues. V lost 5 bases to trimming and J lost 8 bases, with 15 bases between them. This table comes from immunoSEQ multiplex PCR, and its TCRdb copy is limited to in-frame clones, with some not included. The table lists about 140,000 clones, approximately 90% of them singletons. The TCR comes from an adult in good health. J is TRBJ1-2 and V is TRBV2; D is ambiguous. This material consisted of peripheral blood, taken on day 0 of AZD1222 vaccination. CDR3 bases: TGTGCCAGCAGTCAAGGACGGTTTGAGGGCTACACCTTC. It encodes CASSQGRFEGYTF.